The text below deals with one TCR beta chain. Its cognate antigen is unknown. Other nucleotide sequences in the sample specify the same CDR3. This entry belongs to a study of long-term antiretroviral therapy in people with HIV. About the research overall: First collections came about a decade before the 2015 immediate-ART recommendation.

Germline assignment: CDR1 MNHEY and CDR2 SVGAGI. The V and J ends lost 2 bases and 7 bases respectively, with 12 bases between them. The CDR3 has 14 residues. Notes on the study in general: Upon ART, diversity increased but remained lower than transplant donor controls.

It was version v3.0 of the immunoSEQ assay that was run at survey level. TCRdb's table, derived via immunoSEQ multiplex PCR, lists solely in-frame clones and lacks some. The repertoire has 19,000 or so clones, around 74% of them found once; the top ten carry 7% to 9%. This chain connects TRBV6-5 to TRBJ2-1, with D perhaps matching TRBD1 (5 bases). The receptor was derived from a man under 40 with HIV. The source material was unsorted PBMCs, sampled at the start of antiretroviral therapy. CDR3 coding DNA: TGTGCCAGCAGTTACATGGCAGGGCCGAATGAGCAGTTCTTC. Amino acids: CASSYMAGPNEQFF.